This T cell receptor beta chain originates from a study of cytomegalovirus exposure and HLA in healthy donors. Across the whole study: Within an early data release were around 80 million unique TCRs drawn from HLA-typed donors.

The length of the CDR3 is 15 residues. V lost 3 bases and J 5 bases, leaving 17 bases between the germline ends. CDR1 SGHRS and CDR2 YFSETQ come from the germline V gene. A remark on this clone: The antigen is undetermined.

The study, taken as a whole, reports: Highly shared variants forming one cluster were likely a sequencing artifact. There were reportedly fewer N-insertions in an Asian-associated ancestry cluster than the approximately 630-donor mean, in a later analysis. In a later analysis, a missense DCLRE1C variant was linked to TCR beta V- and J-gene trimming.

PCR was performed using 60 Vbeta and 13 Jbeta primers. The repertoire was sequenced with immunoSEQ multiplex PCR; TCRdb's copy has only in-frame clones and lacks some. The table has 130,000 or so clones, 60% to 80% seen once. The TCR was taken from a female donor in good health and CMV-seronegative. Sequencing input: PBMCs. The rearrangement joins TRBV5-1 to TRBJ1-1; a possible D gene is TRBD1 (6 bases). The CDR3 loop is CASSWKQGDGTEAFF. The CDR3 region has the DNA TGCGCCAGCAGCTGGAAACAGGGTGATGGGACTGAAGCTTTCTTT. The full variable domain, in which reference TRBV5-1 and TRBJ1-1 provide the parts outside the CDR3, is KAGVTQTPRYLIKTRGQQVTLSCSPISGHRSVSWYQQTPGQGLQFLFEYFSETQRNKGNFPGRFSGRQFSNSRSEMNVSTLELGDSALYLCASSWKQGDGTEAFFGQGTRLTVV.